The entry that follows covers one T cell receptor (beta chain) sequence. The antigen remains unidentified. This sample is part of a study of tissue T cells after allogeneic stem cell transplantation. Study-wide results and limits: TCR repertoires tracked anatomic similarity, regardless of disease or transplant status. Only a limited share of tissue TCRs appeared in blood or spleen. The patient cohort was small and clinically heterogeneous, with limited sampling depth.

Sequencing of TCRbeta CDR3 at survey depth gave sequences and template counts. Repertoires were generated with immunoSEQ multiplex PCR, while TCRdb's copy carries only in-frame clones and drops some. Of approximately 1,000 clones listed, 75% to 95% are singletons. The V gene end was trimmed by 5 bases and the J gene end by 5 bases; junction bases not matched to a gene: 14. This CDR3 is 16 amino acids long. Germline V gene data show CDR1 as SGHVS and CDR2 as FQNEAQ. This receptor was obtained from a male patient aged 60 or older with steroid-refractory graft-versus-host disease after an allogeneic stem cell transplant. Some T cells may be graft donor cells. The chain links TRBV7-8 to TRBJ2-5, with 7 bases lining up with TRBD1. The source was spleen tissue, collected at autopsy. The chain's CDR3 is CASSLTGTVGVETQYF. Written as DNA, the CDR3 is TGTGCCAGCAGCCTGACCGGGACAGTAGGGGTCGAGACCCAGTACTTC.